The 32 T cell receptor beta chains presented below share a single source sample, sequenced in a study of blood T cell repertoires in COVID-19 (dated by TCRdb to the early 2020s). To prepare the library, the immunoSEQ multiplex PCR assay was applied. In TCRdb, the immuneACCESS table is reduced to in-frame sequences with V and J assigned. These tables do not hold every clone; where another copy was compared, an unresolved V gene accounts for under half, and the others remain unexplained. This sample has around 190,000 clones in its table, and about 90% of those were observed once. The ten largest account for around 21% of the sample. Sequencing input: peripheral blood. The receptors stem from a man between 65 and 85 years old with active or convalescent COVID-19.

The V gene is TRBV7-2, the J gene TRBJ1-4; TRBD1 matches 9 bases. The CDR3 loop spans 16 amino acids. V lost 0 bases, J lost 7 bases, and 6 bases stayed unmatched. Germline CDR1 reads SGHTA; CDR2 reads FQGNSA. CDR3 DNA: TGTGCCAGCAGCTTAGCGAGTGGGACAGGGTTTGAAAAACTGTTTTTT. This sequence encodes CASSLASGTGFEKLFF.

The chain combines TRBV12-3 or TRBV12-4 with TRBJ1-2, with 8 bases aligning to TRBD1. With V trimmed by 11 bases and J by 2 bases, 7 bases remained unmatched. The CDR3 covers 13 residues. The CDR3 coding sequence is TGTGCCGGCGGACAGGGAAACAACTATGGCTACACCTTC. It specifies CAGGQGNNYGYTF.

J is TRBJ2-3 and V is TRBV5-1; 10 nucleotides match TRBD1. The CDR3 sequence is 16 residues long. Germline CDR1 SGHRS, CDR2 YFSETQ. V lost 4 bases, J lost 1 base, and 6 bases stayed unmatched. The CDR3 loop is CASSGRTGGRTDTQYF. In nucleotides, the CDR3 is TGCGCCAGCAGCGGCCGGACAGGGGGACGCACAGATACGCAGTATTTT.

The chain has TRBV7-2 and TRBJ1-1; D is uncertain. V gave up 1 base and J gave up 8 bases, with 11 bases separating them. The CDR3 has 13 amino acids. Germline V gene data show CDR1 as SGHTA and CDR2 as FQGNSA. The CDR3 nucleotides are TGTGCCAGCAGCTTAGACCGAACATACGAAGCTTTCTTT. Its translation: CASSLDRTYEAFF.

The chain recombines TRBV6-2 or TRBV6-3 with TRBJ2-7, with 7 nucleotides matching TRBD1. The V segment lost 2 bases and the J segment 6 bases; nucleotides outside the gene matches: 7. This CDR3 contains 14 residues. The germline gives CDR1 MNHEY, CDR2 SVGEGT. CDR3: CASSYNEGGAEQYF. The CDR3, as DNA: TGTGCCAGCAGTTACAATGAAGGGGGCGCCGAGCAGTACTTC.

The chain's CDR3 is CASSFSRETFYEQYF. In nucleotides, the CDR3 is TGTGCCAGCAGTTTCAGTCGGGAAACCTTTTACGAGCAGTACTTC. This chain joins TRBV27 and TRBJ2-7, with a tentative D call TRBD2 (5 bases). Germline V gene lookup returns CDR1 MNHEY and CDR2 SMNVEV (reference sequence). V was cut by 3 bases and J by 4 bases, with 16 bases left in between. The CDR3 is 15 residues long.

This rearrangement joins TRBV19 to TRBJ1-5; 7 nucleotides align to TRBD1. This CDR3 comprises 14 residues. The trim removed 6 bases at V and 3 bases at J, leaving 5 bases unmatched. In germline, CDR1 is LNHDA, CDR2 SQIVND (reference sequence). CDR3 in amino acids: CASRTTGVNQPQHF. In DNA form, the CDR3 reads TGTGCCAGTAGGACAACAGGGGTCAATCAGCCCCAGCATTTT.

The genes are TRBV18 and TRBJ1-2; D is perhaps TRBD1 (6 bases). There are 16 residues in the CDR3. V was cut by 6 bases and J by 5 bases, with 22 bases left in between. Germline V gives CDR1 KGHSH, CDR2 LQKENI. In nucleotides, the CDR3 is TGTGCCAGCTCGCCGGTGACAGGTCCGGCTGAATATGGCTACACCTTC. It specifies CASSPVTGPAEYGYTF. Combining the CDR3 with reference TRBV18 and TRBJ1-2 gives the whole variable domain NAGVMQNPRHLVRRRGQEARLRCSPMKGHSHVYWYRQLPEEGLKFMVYLQKENIIDESGMPKERFSAEFPKEGPSILRIQQVVRGDSAAYFCASSPVTGPAEYGYTFGSGTRLTVV.

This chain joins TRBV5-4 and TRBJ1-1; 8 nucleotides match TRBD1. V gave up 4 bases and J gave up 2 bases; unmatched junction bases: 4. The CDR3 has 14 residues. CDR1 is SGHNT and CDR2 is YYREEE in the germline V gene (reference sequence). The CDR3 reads CASSRDRTNTEAFF. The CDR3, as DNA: TGTGCCAGCAGCCGGGACAGGACAAACACTGAAGCTTTCTTT.

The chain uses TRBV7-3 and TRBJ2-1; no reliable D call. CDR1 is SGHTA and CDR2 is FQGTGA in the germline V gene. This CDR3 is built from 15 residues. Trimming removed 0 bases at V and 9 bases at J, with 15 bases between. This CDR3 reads CASSLTALGEFEQFF. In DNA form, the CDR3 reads TGTGCCAGCAGCTTAACGGCGCTTGGAGAATTTGAGCAGTTCTTC.

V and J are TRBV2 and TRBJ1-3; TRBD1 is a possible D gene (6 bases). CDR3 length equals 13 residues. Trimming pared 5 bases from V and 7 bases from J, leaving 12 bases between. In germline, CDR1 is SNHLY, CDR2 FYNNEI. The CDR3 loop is CASSYRVVNTIYF. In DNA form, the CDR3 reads TGTGCCAGCAGTTACAGGGTTGTGAACACCATATATTTT. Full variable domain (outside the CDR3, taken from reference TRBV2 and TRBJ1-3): EPEVTQTPSHQVTQMGQEVILRCVPISNHLYFYWYRQILGQKVEFLVSFYNNEISEKSEIFDDQFSVERPDGSNFTLKIRSTKLEDSAMYFCASSYRVVNTIYFGEGSWLTVV.

The CDR3 DNA reads TGTGCCAGTAAGAGGCGGGCAGCATTTTCGGACTACGAGCAGTACTTC. Protein sequence: CASKRRAAFSDYEQYF. This sequence joins TRBV19 and TRBJ2-7; maybe TRBD2 (5 bases). Trimming pared 7 bases from V and 3 bases from J, leaving 22 bases between. CDR3 length: 16 amino acids. Germline V CDR1 and CDR2: LNHDA, SQIVND (reference sequence).

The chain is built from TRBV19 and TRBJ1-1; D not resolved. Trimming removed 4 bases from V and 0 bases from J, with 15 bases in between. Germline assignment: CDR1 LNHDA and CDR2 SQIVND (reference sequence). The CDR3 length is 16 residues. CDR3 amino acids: CASSNLQHEMNTEAFF. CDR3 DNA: TGTGCCAGTAGTAACCTCCAACACGAAATGAACACTGAAGCTTTCTTT.

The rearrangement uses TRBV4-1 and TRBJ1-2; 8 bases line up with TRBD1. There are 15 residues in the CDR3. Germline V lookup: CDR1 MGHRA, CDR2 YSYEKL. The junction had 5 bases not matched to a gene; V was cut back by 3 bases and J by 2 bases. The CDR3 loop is CASSQAWTGNYGYTF. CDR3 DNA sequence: TGCGCCAGCAGCCAGGCCTGGACAGGGAACTATGGCTACACCTTC.

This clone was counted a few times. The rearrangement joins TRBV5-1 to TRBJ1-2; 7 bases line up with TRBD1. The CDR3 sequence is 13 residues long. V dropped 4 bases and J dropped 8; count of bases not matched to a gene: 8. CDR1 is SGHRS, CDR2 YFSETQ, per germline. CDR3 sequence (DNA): TGCGCCAGCAGCGCAGGACAGGCCTGGGGCTACACCTTC. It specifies CASSAGQAWGYTF.

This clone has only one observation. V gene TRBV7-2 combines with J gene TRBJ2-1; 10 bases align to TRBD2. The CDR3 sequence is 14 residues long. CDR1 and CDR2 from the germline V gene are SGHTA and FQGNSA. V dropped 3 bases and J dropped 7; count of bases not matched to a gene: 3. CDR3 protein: CASSFTSGNNEQFF. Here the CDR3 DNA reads TGTGCCAGCAGCTTTACTAGCGGGAATAATGAGCAGTTCTTC.

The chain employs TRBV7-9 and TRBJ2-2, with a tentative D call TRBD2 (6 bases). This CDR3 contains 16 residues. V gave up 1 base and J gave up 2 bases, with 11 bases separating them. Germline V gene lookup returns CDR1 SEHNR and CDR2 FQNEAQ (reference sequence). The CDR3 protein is CASSLGRERNTGELFF. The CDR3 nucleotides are TGTGCCAGCAGCTTAGGACGGGAGCGTAACACCGGGGAGCTGTTTTTT.

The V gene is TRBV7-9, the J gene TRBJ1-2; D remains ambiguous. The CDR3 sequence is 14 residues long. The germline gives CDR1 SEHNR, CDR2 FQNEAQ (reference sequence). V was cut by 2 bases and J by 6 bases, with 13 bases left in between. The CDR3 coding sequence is TGTGCCAGCAGCTTATTGAGGGATGGGAATGGCTACACCTTC. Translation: CASSLLRDGNGYTF.

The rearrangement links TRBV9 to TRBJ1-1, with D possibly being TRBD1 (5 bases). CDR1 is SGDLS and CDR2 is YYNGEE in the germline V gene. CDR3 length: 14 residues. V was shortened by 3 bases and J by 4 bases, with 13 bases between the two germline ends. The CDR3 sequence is CASSAVGGITEAFF. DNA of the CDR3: TGTGCCAGCAGCGCAGTCGGGGGAATCACTGAAGCTTTCTTT.

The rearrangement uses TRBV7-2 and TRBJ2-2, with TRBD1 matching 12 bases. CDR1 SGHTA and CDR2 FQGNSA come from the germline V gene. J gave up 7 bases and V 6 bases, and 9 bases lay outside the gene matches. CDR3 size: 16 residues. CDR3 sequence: CASSPGGQGAGGELFF. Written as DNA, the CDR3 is TGTGCCAGCAGTCCGGGGGGACAGGGGGCCGGCGGGGAGCTGTTTTTT.

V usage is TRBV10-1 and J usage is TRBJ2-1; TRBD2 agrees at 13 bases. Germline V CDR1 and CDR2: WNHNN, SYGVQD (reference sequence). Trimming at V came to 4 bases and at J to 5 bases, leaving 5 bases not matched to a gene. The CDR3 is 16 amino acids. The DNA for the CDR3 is TGCGCCAGCAGTGGAACTAGCGGGGGGGACCACAATGAGCAGTTCTTC. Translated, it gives CASSGTSGGDHNEQFF.

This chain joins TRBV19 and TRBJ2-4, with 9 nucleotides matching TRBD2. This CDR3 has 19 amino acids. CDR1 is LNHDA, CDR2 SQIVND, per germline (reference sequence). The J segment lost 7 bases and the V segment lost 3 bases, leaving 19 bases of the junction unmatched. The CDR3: CASSIYGGRGGRAGNIQYF. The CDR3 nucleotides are TGTGCCAGTAGTATCTACGGAGGTCGAGGCGGGAGGGCTGGTAACATTCAGTACTTC.

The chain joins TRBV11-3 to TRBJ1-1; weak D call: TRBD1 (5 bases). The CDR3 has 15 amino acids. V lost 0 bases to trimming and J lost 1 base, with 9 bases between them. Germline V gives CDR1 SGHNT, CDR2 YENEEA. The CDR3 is CASSLDHQGNTEAFF. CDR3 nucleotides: TGTGCCAGCAGCTTAGATCACCAGGGGAACACTGAAGCTTTCTTT.

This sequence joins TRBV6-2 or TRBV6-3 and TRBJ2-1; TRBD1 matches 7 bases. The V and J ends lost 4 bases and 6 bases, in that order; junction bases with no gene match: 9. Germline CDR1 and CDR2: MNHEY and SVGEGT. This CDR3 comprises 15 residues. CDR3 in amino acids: CASSSSGGVSNEQFF. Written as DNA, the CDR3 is TGTGCCAGCAGTTCCTCAGGGGGAGTTAGCAATGAGCAGTTCTTC.

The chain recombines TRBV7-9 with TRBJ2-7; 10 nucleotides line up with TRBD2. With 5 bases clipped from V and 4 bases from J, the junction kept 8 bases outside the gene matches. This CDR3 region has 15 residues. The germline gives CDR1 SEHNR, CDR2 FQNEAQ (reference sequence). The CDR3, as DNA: TGTGCCAGCAGCCCCCTAGCGGGAGTCGGGTACGAGCAGTACTTC. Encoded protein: CASSPLAGVGYEQYF.

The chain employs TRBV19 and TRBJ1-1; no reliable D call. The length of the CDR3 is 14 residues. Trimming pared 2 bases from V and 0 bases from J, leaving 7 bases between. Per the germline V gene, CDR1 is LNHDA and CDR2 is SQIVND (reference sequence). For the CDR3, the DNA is TGTGCCAGTAGTATACTCGGTCTGAACACTGAAGCTTTCTTT. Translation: CASSILGLNTEAFF.

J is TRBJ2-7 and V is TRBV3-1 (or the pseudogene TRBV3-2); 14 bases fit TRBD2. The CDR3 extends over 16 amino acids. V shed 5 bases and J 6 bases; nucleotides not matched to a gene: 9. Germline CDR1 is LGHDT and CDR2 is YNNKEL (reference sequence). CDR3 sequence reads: CASSYRLAGGGGEQYF. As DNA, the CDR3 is TGTGCCAGCAGCTACCGACTAGCGGGAGGGGGTGGCGAGCAGTACTTC.

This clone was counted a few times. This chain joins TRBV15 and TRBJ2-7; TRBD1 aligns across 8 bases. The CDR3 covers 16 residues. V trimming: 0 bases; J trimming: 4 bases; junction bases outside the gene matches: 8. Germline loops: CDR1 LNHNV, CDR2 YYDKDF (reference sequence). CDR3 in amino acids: CATSRDWGTGEYEQYF. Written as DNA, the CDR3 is TGTGCCACCAGCAGAGATTGGGGGACAGGTGAATACGAGCAGTACTTC. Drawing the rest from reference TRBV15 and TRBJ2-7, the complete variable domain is DAMVIQNPRYQVTQFGKPVTLSCSQTLNHNVMYWYQQKSSQAPKLLFHYYDKDFNNEADTPDNFQSRRPNTSFCFLDIRSPGLGDTAMYLCATSRDWGTGEYEQYFGPGTRLTVT.

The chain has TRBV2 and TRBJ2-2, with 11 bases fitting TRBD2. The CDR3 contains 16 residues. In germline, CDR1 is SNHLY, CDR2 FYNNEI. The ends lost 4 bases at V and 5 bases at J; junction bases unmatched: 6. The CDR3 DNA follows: TGTGCCAGCAGTGCGCTAGCGGGAGGAGGGACCGGGGAGCTGTTTTTT. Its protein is CASSALAGGGTGELFF.

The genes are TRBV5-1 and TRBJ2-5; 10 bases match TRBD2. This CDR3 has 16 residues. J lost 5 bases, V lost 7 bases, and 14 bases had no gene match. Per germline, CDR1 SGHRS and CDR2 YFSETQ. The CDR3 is CASCSGASGSGETQYF. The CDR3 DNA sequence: TGCGCCAGCTGCTCGGGTGCTAGCGGGAGTGGCGAGACCCAGTACTTC.

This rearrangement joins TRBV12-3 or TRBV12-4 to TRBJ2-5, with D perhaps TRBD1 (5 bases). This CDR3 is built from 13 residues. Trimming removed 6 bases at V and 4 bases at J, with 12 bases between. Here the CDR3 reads CASSRTRVETQYF. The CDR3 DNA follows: TGTGCCAGCAGCAGGACCAGGGTAGAGACCCAGTACTTC.

As DNA, the CDR3 is TGCGCCAGCAGCTTGTGGGGGGGCCCTCAGCCCCAGCATTTT. This encodes CASSLWGGPQPQHF. The chain uses TRBV5-1 and TRBJ1-5; tentative D call: TRBD1 (6 bases). The V end was cut by 1 base, the J end by 6 bases, with 11 bases between. The CDR3 contains 14 residues. Germline values: CDR1 SGHRS, CDR2 YFSETQ. Full variable domain (remainder filled in from reference TRBV5-1 and TRBJ1-5): KAGVTQTPRYLIKTRGQQVTLSCSPISGHRSVSWYQQTPGQGLQFLFEYFSETQRNKGNFPGRFSGRQFSNSRSEMNVSTLELGDSALYLCASSLWGGPQPQHFGDGTRLSIL.